The clone carrying this TCR beta chain was picked up a small number of times. Its matching antigen is unknown. V was clipped by 1 base and J by 5 bases; unmatched bases: 6. The germline V gene has CDR1 DFQATT and CDR2 SNEGSKA (reference sequence). The CDR3 consists of 14 residues. This entry belongs to a study of identical twins. Overall study findings and caveats: Invariant MAIT and iNKT cells may have partly biased zero-insertion analyses.

TCRdb recomputed calls from the 5' RACE reads with MiXCR, one row per CDR3 protein. Of fewer than 900,000 distinct CDR3 sequences listed, 20% to 25% are singletons. The data also belong to a second study, concerning T cells expressing NK-cell markers. That study reports: For several experiments, T cell sorting was restricted to the alpha-beta TCR population by means of an anti-gamma-delta TCR antibody. Several of the donors also had these clonotypes leading their CD3+CD56-NKG2C+ fraction.

The sample was PBMCs. The receptor's source is a woman under 30 in good health. V gene TRBV20-1 combines with J gene TRBJ2-5; 8 bases line up with TRBD2. The CDR3 is CSARGGTSLETQYF. CDR3 nucleotide sequence: TGCAGTGCTAGAGGGGGGACTAGTTTGGAGACCCAGTACTTC.